Many counts were recorded for the clone carrying this TCR beta chain. A second PCR, run for about 7 to 12 cycles, used a sample-barcoded 5' primer plus a J-beta primer mix. MiXCR, applied by TCRdb to the 5' RACE reads, yields one record per CDR3 protein. The repertoire holds about 930,000 distinct CDR3 sequences, with approximately 32% as singletons. This entry belongs to a study of blood T cells in healthy people across ages. The wider study: Per every two T cells, about one barcoded beta molecule was captured by template switching.

The V gene's germline CDR1 is MNHNY and CDR2 SVGAGI (reference sequence). V dropped 0 bases and J dropped 4 bases, with 15 bases sitting between them. This CDR3 has 16 residues. Donors each provided about 9.5 milliliters of peripheral blood. These data were likewise used in another study, on T cells of mothers and their children.

The sequence derives from a woman aged 35 to 49 in good health. The chain joins TRBV6-6 to TRBJ1-2; D is unresolved. Sequencing used blood. CDR3 protein: CASSYSGPRWGYGYTF. As DNA, the CDR3 is TGTGCCAGCAGTTACTCTGGCCCCCGGTGGGGCTATGGCTACACCTTC.